This TCR beta chain was sequenced during a study of cytomegalovirus exposure and HLA in healthy donors. The CDR3 covers 13 residues. After removal of 4 bases from V and 8 bases from J, the junction contained 4 bases not matched to a gene. CDR1 is SQVTM, CDR2 ANQGSEA, per germline. The PCR had 60 Vbeta and 13 Jbeta primers. TCRdb keeps only in-frame clones here, not all; method: immunoSEQ multiplex PCR. Among some 100,000 clones listed, roughly 83% were seen once. About this clone itself: The antigen is not known.

Study-wide points: Another analysis was done later, and it associated over 15,000 TCR beta sequences with HLA alleles at 0.05 false discovery rate. Among TCR beta chains, those listed as cytomegalovirus-associated numbered about 160. TCR beta sequences reportedly predicted most subjects' HLA-A and HLA-B alleles accurately. CMV serostatus was the sole immune exposure data available.

Source material: PBMCs. This TCR was recovered from a female donor in good health and CMV-seropositive. The gene calls are TRBV29-1 and TRBJ2-3; 12 nucleotides align to TRBD2. CDR3 loop: CSVASGRAGTQYF. The CDR3 DNA reads TGCAGCGTTGCTAGCGGGAGGGCCGGTACGCAGTATTTT.